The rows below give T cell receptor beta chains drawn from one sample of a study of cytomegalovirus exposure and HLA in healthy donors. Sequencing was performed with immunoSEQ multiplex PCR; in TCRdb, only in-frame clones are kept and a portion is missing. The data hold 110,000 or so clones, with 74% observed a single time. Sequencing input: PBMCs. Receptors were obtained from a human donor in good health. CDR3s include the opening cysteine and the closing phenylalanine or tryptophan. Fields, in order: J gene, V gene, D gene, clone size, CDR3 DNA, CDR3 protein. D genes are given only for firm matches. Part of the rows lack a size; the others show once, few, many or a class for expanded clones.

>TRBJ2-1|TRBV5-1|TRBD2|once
TGCGCCAGCAGCCCCCGGACTAGCGGGGGGGCCGGGCAGTTCTTC
CASSPRTSGGAGQFF
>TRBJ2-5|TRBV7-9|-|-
TGTGCCAGCAGCCAGGGTGACGGCCAAGAGACCCAGTACTTC
CASSQGDGQETQYF
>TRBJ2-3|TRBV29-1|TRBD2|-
TGCAGCCCGAAGAGCCTAGCGGACACAGATACGCAGTATTTT
CSPKSLADTDTQYF
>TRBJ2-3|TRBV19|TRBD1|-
TGTGCCAGTAGTCCCCAACAGGGGGCGCGGAATACGCAGTATTTT
CASSPQQGARNTQYF
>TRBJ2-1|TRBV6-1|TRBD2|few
TGTGCCAGCAGTGAAATGGGACTAGCGGGAGGGCCCAGCTCCTACAATGAGCAGTTCTTC
CASSEMGLAGGPSSYNEQFF
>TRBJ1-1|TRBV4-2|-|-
TGTGCCAGCAGCCAAGGACGGGCTGAAGCTTTCTTT
CASSQGRAEAFF
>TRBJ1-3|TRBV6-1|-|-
TGTGCCAGCAGTGAATACCCAAGGGGGGGGACTGGAAACACCATATATTTT
CASSEYPRGGTGNTIYF
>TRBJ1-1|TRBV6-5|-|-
TGTGCCAGCAGTGAAGGGGTTACAGCTGAAGCTTTCTTT
CASSEGVTAEAFF
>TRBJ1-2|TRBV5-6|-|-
TGTGCCAGCACCCTGGGGGCAGGGAATGATGGCTACACCTTC
CASTLGAGNDGYTF
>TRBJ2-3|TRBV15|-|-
TGTGCCACCAGCAGAGATAGCGGCACAGATACGCAGTATTTT
CATSRDSGTDTQYF
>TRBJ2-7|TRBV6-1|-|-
TGTGCCAGCTCCCTCAGGTACGAGCAGTACTTC
CASSLRYEQYF
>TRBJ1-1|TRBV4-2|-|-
TGTGCCAGCAGCCAAGATCCGTGGCCCGGTGAGGATGAAGCTTTCTTT
CASSQDPWPGEDEAFF
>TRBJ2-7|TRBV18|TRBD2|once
TGTGCCAGCTCGGGAACTAGCGGGAGACGTTTCTACGAGCAGTACTTC
CASSGTSGRRFYEQYF
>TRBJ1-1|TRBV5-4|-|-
TGTGCCAGCAGCTTGACCGCAGTTCGGGTCGGCACTGAAGCTTTCTTT
CASSLTAVRVGTEAFF
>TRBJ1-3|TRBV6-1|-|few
TGTGCCAGCAGGCGGGAGAGCTCTGGAAACACCATATATTTT
CASRRESSGNTIYF
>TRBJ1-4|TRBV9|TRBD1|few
TGTGCCAGCAGCGTAGGAGGGACAGGGGGTGAAAAACTGTTTTTT
CASSVGGTGGEKLFF
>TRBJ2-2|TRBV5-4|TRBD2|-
TGTGCCAGCAGCGACCTGGGACTAGCGGGGGGCCTCACCGGGGAGCTGTTTTTT
CASSDLGLAGGLTGELFF
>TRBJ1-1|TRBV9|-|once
TGTGCCAGCAGCGTACAGGGTTGGGGGAACACTGAAGCTTTCTTT
CASSVQGWGNTEAFF
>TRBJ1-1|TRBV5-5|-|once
TGTGCCAGCAGCTCCGACTTCACGGGGAGCTTGAACACTGAAGCTTTCTTT
CASSSDFTGSLNTEAFF
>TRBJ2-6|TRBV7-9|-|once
TGTGCCAGCAGCTTATTAGTAGCTGGGGCCAACGTCCTGACTTTC
CASSLLVAGANVLTF
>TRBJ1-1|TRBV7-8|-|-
TGTGCCAGCAGACTCTCGCCCGGGGGGGCTAGTGAAGCTTTCTTT
CASRLSPGGASEAFF
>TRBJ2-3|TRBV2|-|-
TGTGCCAGCAGTGGCGGGGTAGGGGATACGCAGTATTTT
CASSGGVGDTQYF
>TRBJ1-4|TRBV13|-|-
TGTGCCAGCAGCGTTAAAACCCGCGGAGAAAAACTGTTTTTT
CASSVKTRGEKLFF
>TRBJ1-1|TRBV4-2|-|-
TGTGCCAGCAGCTATCAGGCCGGGGAGGCGGCTGAAGCTTTCTTT
CASSYQAGEAAEAFF
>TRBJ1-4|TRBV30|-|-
TGTGCCTGGTCCCGCGGGGGTCGGGAAAAACTGTTTTTT
CAWSRGGREKLFF
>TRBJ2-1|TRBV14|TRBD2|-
TGTGCCAGCAGCCAAGTACTAGCGGGTTACAATGAGCAGTTCTTC
CASSQVLAGYNEQFF
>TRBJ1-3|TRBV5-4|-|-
TGTGCCAGCAGCTCGGGGGGTTTCGGGGGCACTGGAAACACCATATATTTT
CASSSGGFGGTGNTIYF
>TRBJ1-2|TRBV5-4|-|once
TGTGCCAGCAGCTTGGCCTCCGGGACACGGTCTGTTGGCTACACCTTC
CASSLASGTRSVGYTF
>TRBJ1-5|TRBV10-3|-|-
TGTGCCATCAGTGCCTCGACAGGAGAGAATCAGCCCCAGCATTTT
CAISASTGENQPQHF
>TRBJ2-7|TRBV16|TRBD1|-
TGTGCCAGCAGCCAAACGGTCGGGACAGGTACTTACGAGCAGTACTTC
CASSQTVGTGTYEQYF
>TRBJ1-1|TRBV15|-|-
TGTGCCACCAGCTCGACAGTGAACACTGAAGCTTTCTTT
CATSSTVNTEAFF
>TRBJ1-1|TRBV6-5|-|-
TGTGCCAGCAGCAGGAGATCCAGGGACACTGAAGCTTTCTTT
CASSRRSRDTEAFF
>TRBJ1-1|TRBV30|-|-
TGTGCCTGGAGTGTACGGGGGTTAGGGTACACTGAAGCTTTCTTT
CAWSVRGLGYTEAFF
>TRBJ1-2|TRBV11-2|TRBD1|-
TGTGCCAGCAGCTCTCAGGGGGCTTCTAACTATGGCTACACCTTC
CASSSQGASNYGYTF
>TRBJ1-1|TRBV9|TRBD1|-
TGTGCCAGCAGCGGGACAGGGATAACTGAAGCTTTCTTT
CASSGTGITEAFF
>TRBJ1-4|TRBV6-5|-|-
TGTGCCAGCAGTTACTCGCCCGGGAACACTGCCGGAAAACTGTTTTTT
CASSYSPGNTAGKLFF
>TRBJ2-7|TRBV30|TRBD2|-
TGTGCCTGGAGTAGTTGGGGGGGGAGGTACGAGCAGTACTTC
CAWSSWGGRYEQYF
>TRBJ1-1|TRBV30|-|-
TGTGCCTGGAGTGTAAGGGGAACTGAAGCTTTCTTT
CAWSVRGTEAFF
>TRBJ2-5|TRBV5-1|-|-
TGCGCCAGCAGCCCCCGGTTCCAAGAGACCCAGTACTTC
CASSPRFQETQYF
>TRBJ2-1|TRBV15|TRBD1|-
TGTGCCACCAGCAGAGAAATCGGACAGGACCAATACAATGAGCAGTTCTTC
CATSREIGQDQYNEQFF
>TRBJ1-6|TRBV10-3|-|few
TGTGCCATCAGGGGAGGGAGCACCTATAATTCACCCCTCCACTTT
CAIRGGSTYNSPLHF